Listed here is a single T cell receptor beta chain. The antigen is not known. Germline V gives CDR1 SEHNR, CDR2 FQNEAQ (reference sequence). The V and J ends lost 6 bases and 6 bases respectively, with 23 bases between them. This CDR3 is built from 16 residues. The sample comes from a study of shared clonotypes between healthy human individuals. Study details: CD4 naive and memory got three plates each, CD8 naive two, CD8 memory one.

Whole-study findings and limits: Across subsets, estimated richness was generally greater for naive than for memory populations. Clonotypes not shared had lower generation probabilities than those common to all four donors.

In replicate PCRs of sorted subsets, approximately 210 ng DNA, approximately 28,000 T cell genomes, was used. Here immunoSEQ multiplex PCR was the method, and the copy in TCRdb shows in-frame clones only, minus some. The sample holds hundreds of thousands of clones, around 72% seen once. The clonotype was recovered from a woman aged 25 to 45 in good health. The rearrangement uses TRBV7-9 and TRBJ1-2; D not resolved. Material: memory CD4+ T cells sorted from blood. The subset denotes: CD45RA-negative fraction. The CDR3, as DNA: TGTGCCAGCAGTCGTGACATGGCAACTGGAGCGAATGGCTACACCTTC. Protein sequence: CASSRDMATGANGYTF.